The source of this T cell receptor (beta chain) is a study of cytomegalovirus exposure and HLA in healthy donors. Notes on the study in general: Subsequent analysis of the approximately 110 validation repertoires found a tendency for first-cohort TCR clusters to co-occur. Published work reported that the classifier diagnosed cytomegalovirus status with high specificity and sensitivity. The study designated 160 or so TCR beta chains cytomegalovirus-associated.

On this clone: No antigen is known for it.

Assay: immunoSEQ multiplex PCR; the TCRdb copy retains only in-frame clones and omits some. This table has 55,000 to 75,000 clones, around 93% appearing once. Trimming removed 7 bases from V and 3 bases from J; junction bases left unmatched: 14. CDR3 length equals 16 residues. Germline CDR1 SGHNT, CDR2 YYREEE (reference sequence). The validation cohort, a group of more than 100 subjects, included the donors and was separate from the roughly 670-subject first cohort. This TCR was sampled from a man aged 18 to 30 in good health and CMV-seropositive. The sample was PBMCs. The V and J genes are TRBV5-4 and TRBJ2-5; 8 bases are a match to TRBD1. For the CDR3, the DNA is TGTGCCAGCCAGCGATCAGGGGGCGGTATGGAAGAGACCCAGTACTTC. As protein: CASQRSGGGMEETQYF.